Below are 10 T cell receptor beta chains sequenced from a single sample in a study of blood T cell repertoires in COVID-19. Clones were read by immunoSEQ multiplex PCR, and TCRdb kept only the in-frame ones, dropping some. Found here are some 220,000 clones, around 87% of them singletons; the top ten hold under 4%. The sample taken for sequencing was PBMCs or T cells enriched from blood (not recorded which). These receptors were collected from a woman aged 18-35 years in a cohort exposed to, infected with or recovered from COVID-19 (not recorded which).

The chain recombines TRBV18 with TRBJ2-3; possible D gene TRBD2, 6 bases. The CDR3 runs to 14 residues. With 2 bases removed from V and 4 bases from J, the gap between germline ends came to 10 bases. Germline-derived CDR1 and CDR2 are KGHSH and LQKENI. DNA for the CDR3: TGTGCCAGCTCACCAGGGGAGGTCCCAGATACGCAGTATTTT. As protein: CASSPGEVPDTQYF.

This rearrangement joins TRBV9 to TRBJ1-1; no clear D gene. Trimming took off 1 base at V and 4 bases at J, with 8 bases between the two ends. Germline CDR1 SGDLS, CDR2 YYNGEE. The CDR3 extends over 13 amino acids. In DNA, the CDR3 is TGTGCCAGCAGCGTACAAGTGAGCACTGAAGCTTTCTTT. Translation: CASSVQVSTEAFF.

The sample holds a few counts of this clone. The CDR3 sequence is CASSSHKNQPQHF. CDR3 in DNA: TGTGCCAGCAGCTCACACAAAAATCAGCCCCAGCATTTT. The chain carries TRBV7-2 and TRBJ1-5; the D is unclear. V was shortened by 4 bases and J by 4 bases, with 8 bases between the two germline ends. This CDR3 has 13 amino acids. Germline loops: CDR1 SGHTA, CDR2 FQGNSA.

This chain uses TRBV19 with TRBJ1-2; D not certain. The ends were cut back, 0 bases at V and 8 bases at J, with 10 bases in the middle. The germline V gene has CDR1 LNHDA and CDR2 SQIVND (reference sequence). CDR3 size: 13 residues. In DNA, the CDR3 is TGTGCCAGTAGTATAGATCTGGCGGCGGGCTACACCTTC. Protein: CASSIDLAAGYTF.

This sequence joins TRBV6-5 and TRBJ1-5; D gene ambiguous. This CDR3 has 15 residues. The germline gives CDR1 MNHEY, CDR2 SVGAGI. V was pared by 5 bases and J by 3 bases, with 14 bases between. DNA for the CDR3: TGTGCCAGCAGTCGGCGGGCAGCCCCCAATCAGCCCCAGCATTTT. This translates into CASSRRAAPNQPQHF.

This clone was counted once. The chain joins TRBV28 to TRBJ1-5; D is possibly TRBD1 (5 bases). V was cut by 11 bases and J by 0 bases, with 20 bases left in between. Germline V gene sequence: CDR1 MDHEN, CDR2 SYDVKM. CDR3 length: 16 residues. The CDR3 DNA reads as TGTGCCGGGGGACGGGGGACCGTCTATAGCAATCAGCCCCAGCATTTT. It specifies CAGGRGTVYSNQPQHF.

The chain recombines TRBV5-1 with TRBJ2-7; TRBD1 is a possible D gene (5 bases). Per germline, CDR1 SGHRS and CDR2 YFSETQ. Trimming cost V 4 bases and J 1 base, with 18 bases left between them. The CDR3 has 16 amino acids. In DNA form, the CDR3 reads TGCGCCAGCAGCATCCTAGGTCAGGGCCAATCCTACGAGCAGTACTTC. Protein product: CASSILGQGQSYEQYF.

In its sample, this clone was seen many times. This chain connects TRBV11-3 to TRBJ2-7; 10 nucleotides agree with TRBD2. Germline values: CDR1 SGHNT, CDR2 YENEEA. CDR3 size: 15 residues. Unmatched junction bases numbered 5, after V lost 5 bases and J lost 1 base. CDR3 in amino acids: CASSEGLALSYEQYF. As DNA, the CDR3 is TGTGCCAGCAGCGAGGGACTAGCGCTTTCCTACGAGCAGTACTTC.

Only a few counts were recorded for this clone. The genes are TRBV7-9 and TRBJ1-2; 7 bases map to TRBD1. From germline, CDR1 is SEHNR and CDR2 FQNEAQ (reference sequence). This CDR3 contains 12 residues. V shed 1 base and J 7 bases; nucleotides not matched to a gene: 0. CDR3 sequence reads: CASSLGDSGYTF. DNA for the CDR3: TGTGCCAGCAGCTTAGGGGACAGTGGCTACACCTTC.

This clone was observed a handful of times. The chain links TRBV2 to TRBJ2-2; 9 bases match TRBD2. Germline V lookup: CDR1 SNHLY, CDR2 FYNNEI. V was clipped by 8 bases and J by 4 bases; unmatched bases: 5. The CDR3 is made up of 14 amino acids. The CDR3 loop reads CASSGTSSTGELFF. DNA for the CDR3: TGTGCCAGCTCGGGGACTAGCTCCACCGGGGAGCTGTTTTTT.